A selection of T cell receptor beta chains follows, all from one sample in a study of identical twins. TCRdb reprocessed the 5' RACE reads via MiXCR and lists one record per CDR3 protein. The sample contains 350,000 to 400,000 distinct CDR3 sequences, approximately 9.1% of which appear only once. Specimen: naive T cells sorted from blood. The receptors shown here come from a woman aged 50 to 60 in good health. CDR3s include the opening cysteine and the closing phenylalanine or tryptophan. The order of the fields is V gene, D gene, J gene, clone size, CDR3 protein, CDR3 DNA. D genes are given only for firm matches. Size is omitted from some rows. Given values are once, few, many or a class for expanded clones.

>TRBV5-1|NA|TRBJ2-7|few
CASSSQGGLYEQYF
TGCGCCAGCAGCTCACAGGGCGGCCTCTACGAGCAGTACTTC
>TRBV7-9|NA|TRBJ2-1|NA
CASSPFGGNEQFF
TGTGCCAGCAGCCCCTTTGGGGGGAATGAGCAGTTCTTC
>TRBV5-1|NA|TRBJ2-1|NA
CASSLGLGRKSHNEQFF
TGCGCCAGCAGCTTGGGGTTGGGGCGGAAATCCCACAATGAGCAGTTCTTC
>TRBV7-9|NA|TRBJ2-1|few
CASSLGRGGVRSNEQFF
TGTGCCAGCAGCTTAGGGCGGGGCGGTGTAAGGTCCAATGAGCAGTTCTTC
>TRBV4-1|TRBD2|TRBJ2-3|many
CASSQETGTSSTDTQYF
TGCGCCAGCAGCCAAGAAACCGGGACTAGCAGCACAGATACGCAGTATTTT
>TRBV7-9|TRBD1|TRBJ2-3|once
CSSSSRDRASGDTQYF
TGTTCCAGCAGCTCCAGGGACAGGGCCTCGGGAGATACGCAGTATTTT
>TRBV30|NA|TRBJ2-3|NA
CAWSSGADTQYF
TGTGCCTGGAGTTCGGGTGCAGATACGCAGTATTTT
>TRBV20-1|NA|TRBJ2-5|few
CSASVAETQYF
TGCAGTGCTAGCGTAGCAGAGACCCAGTACTTC
>TRBV5-6|NA|TRBJ2-7|few
CASSFGASASYEQYF
TGTGCCAGCAGCTTCGGGGCTAGCGCGTCCTACGAGCAGTACTTC
>TRBV4-1|NA|TRBJ1-3|few
CASSQDSGGGLGSGNTIYF
TGCGCCAGCAGCCAAGATAGCGGGGGGGGCTTAGGCTCTGGAAACACCATATATTTT
>TRBV6-5|NA|TRBJ1-2|many
CASSRTVRTSFYGYTF
TGTGCCAGCTCCCGGACAGTCCGAACGTCTTTCTATGGCTACACCTTC
>TRBV11-1|TRBD1|TRBJ1-2|many
CASSSSSSTTGPYGYTF
TGTGCCAGCAGCTCCAGCTCATCGACGACAGGGCCATATGGCTACACCTTC
>TRBV20-1|TRBD1|TRBJ1-4|few
CSAHAGGANEKLFF
TGCAGTGCGCACGCAGGGGGAGCTAATGAAAAACTGTTTTTT
>TRBV20-1|TRBD2|TRBJ2-5|few
CSARSLAGVRLKETQYF
TGCAGTGCTAGGAGCCTAGCGGGAGTTCGCCTAAAAGAGACCCAGTACTTC
>TRBV29-1|NA|TRBJ2-1|NA
CSVASSGEQFF
TGCAGCGTTGCCTCTAGTGGGGAGCAGTTCTTC
>TRBV6-6|NA|TRBJ1-5|few
CASSFRRDEQPQHF
TGTGCCAGCAGTTTCCGACGGGACGAACAGCCCCAGCATTTT
>TRBV12-3/TRBV12-4|NA|TRBJ2-1|NA
CASAFPGEQFF
TGTGCCAGCGCCTTCCCGGGCGAGCAGTTCTTC
>TRBV6-6|TRBD2|TRBJ2-1|NA
CASSYSFSGSAYEQFF
TGTGCCAGCAGTTACTCTTTCAGCGGGAGTGCGTATGAGCAGTTCTTC
>TRBV4-1|TRBD2|TRBJ2-7|many
CASSQVTSGRGSYEQYF
TGCGCCAGCAGCCAAGTAACTAGCGGGAGGGGATCCTACGAGCAGTACTTC
>TRBV27|TRBD2|TRBJ2-7|few
CASTLKREGAYEQYF
TGTGCCAGCACCCTGAAGCGGGAGGGCGCATACGAGCAGTACTTC
>TRBV5-1|TRBD2|TRBJ2-5|few
CASSAGTSGFQETQYF
TGCGCCAGCAGCGCGGGGACTAGCGGGTTCCAAGAGACCCAGTACTTC
>TRBV7-2|TRBD2|TRBJ2-1|NA
CASSLGTSLDEQFF
TGTGCCAGCAGCTTAGGGACTAGCCTGGATGAGCAGTTCTTC
>TRBV7-9|NA|TRBJ2-1|many
CASSSLRDWAWREQFF
TGTGCCAGCAGCTCCCTCCGGGACTGGGCTTGGAGGGAGCAGTTCTTC
>TRBV4-1|NA|TRBJ2-3|many
CASSQPREVDTQYF
TGCGCCAGCAGCCAACCCCGAGAGGTAGATACGCAGTATTTT
>TRBV5-1|NA|TRBJ1-3|many
CASSLAGPSRGNTIYF
TGCGCCAGCAGCTTGGCCGGACCGTCCAGGGGAAACACCATATATTTT
>TRBV7-9|TRBD2|TRBJ2-1|medium-sized
CASSPGRRTYNEQFF
TGTGCCAGCAGCCCCGGGAGGAGAACTTACAATGAGCAGTTCTTC
>TRBV6-5|NA|TRBJ2-1|NA
CASRGTRSYNEQFF
TGTGCCAGCCGCGGCACCCGGTCCTACAATGAGCAGTTCTTC
>TRBV7-9|TRBD2|TRBJ2-1|many
CASSGGLAGEQFF
TGTGCCAGCAGCGGCGGACTAGCGGGGGAGCAGTTCTTC
>TRBV27|NA|TRBJ2-7|NA
CASTPATTPYEQYF
TGTGCCAGCACACCGGCGACGACGCCCTACGAGCAGTACTTC
>TRBV19|NA|TRBJ2-4|NA
CASSGDGPDDQYF
TGTGCCAGTAGTGGGGACGGACCGGATGATCAGTACTTC
>TRBV18|TRBD1|TRBJ1-3|NA
CASSPRQGVTGNTIYF
TGTGCCAGCTCACCGCGACAGGGTGTAACTGGAAACACCATATATTTT
>TRBV20-1|NA|TRBJ2-1|many
CSARDFLARSSYNEQFF
TGCAGTGCTAGAGATTTCCTAGCGAGGAGCTCCTACAATGAGCAGTTCTTC
>TRBV2|NA|TRBJ2-7|few
CASSASGPIASYEQYF
TGTGCCAGTAGTGCCAGCGGGCCCATCGCCTCATACGAGCAGTACTTC
>TRBV29-1|NA|TRBJ1-1|NA
CSVAGLMNTEAFF
TGCAGCGTGGCCGGACTCATGAACACTGAAGCTTTCTTT
>TRBV5-1|TRBD2|TRBJ2-1|NA
CASSLSSGRAYNEQFF
TGCGCCAGCAGCTTGTCTAGCGGGAGGGCCTACAATGAGCAGTTCTTC
>TRBV5-1|TRBD2|TRBJ2-3|NA
CASSPLDSGSTDTQYF
TGCGCCAGCAGCCCCCTGGATAGCGGGTCCACAGATACGCAGTATTTT
>TRBV15|NA|TRBJ2-3|many
CATSSQSGRTDTQYF
TGTGCCACCAGCAGCCAGTCGGGACGCACAGATACGCAGTATTTT
>TRBV12-3/TRBV12-4|TRBD1|TRBJ2-4|many
CASSTYRGQNIQYF
TGTGCCAGCAGTACGTACAGGGGGCAAAACATTCAGTACTTC
>TRBV20-1|TRBD2|TRBJ2-7|many
CSATLAGPTEQYF
TGCAGTGCTACTCTAGCGGGACCTACGGAGCAGTACTTC
>TRBV25-1|TRBD2|TRBJ2-1|many
CATGLAGGSNEQFF
TGTGCCACTGGACTAGCGGGGGGGTCCAATGAGCAGTTCTTC
>TRBV12-3/TRBV12-4|TRBD2|TRBJ2-5|many
CASSSPAGGPLETQYF
TGTGCCAGCAGTTCCCCTGCGGGAGGGCCTCTCGAGACCCAGTACTTC
>TRBV11-2|TRBD2|TRBJ2-1|many
CASSPKREKQFF
TGTGCCAGCAGCCCGAAGCGGGAGAAGCAGTTCTTC
>TRBV29-1|NA|TRBJ1-2|many
CSADSGDGYTF
TGCAGCGCGGATTCCGGGGATGGCTACACCTTC
>TRBV20-1|NA|TRBJ2-6|few
CSARESGVSGANVLTF
TGCAGTGCTAGAGAATCCGGGGTCTCTGGGGCCAACGTCCTGACTTTC
>TRBV20-1|NA|TRBJ2-2|many
CSARLSGAAGELFF
TGCAGTGCTAGGTTGAGTGGAGCCGCCGGGGAGCTGTTTTTT
>TRBV29-1|NA|TRBJ2-6|many
CSVATGSGANVLTF
TGCAGCGTTGCTACGGGTTCTGGGGCCAACGTCCTGACTTTC
>TRBV12-3/TRBV12-4|NA|TRBJ2-4|many
CASSRQVGGFQYF
TGTGCCAGCAGTCGACAGGTGGGGGGCTTTCAGTACTTC
>TRBV11-1|NA|TRBJ2-6|NA
CASSLDGATRANVLTF
TGTGCCAGCAGCTTAGATGGTGCTACGAGGGCCAACGTCCTGACTTTC
>TRBV12-3/TRBV12-4|TRBD1|TRBJ1-6|NA
CASSQRQGWNSPLHF
TGTGCCAGCAGCCAAAGACAGGGATGGAATTCACCCCTCCACTTT
>TRBV25-1|NA|TRBJ2-3|NA
CASSDSGTSNTDTQYF
TGTGCCAGCAGTGACTCCGGGACCTCCAACACAGATACGCAGTATTTT
>TRBV12-3/TRBV12-4|NA|TRBJ2-3|many
CASTRTDTQYF
TGTGCCAGCACCCGCACAGATACGCAGTATTTT
>TRBV11-2|NA|TRBJ2-4|NA
CASSLVDPKNIQYF
TGTGCCAGCAGCTTAGTTGATCCCAAAAACATTCAGTACTTC
>TRBV29-1|TRBD1|TRBJ2-7|few
CSVGGGTGKFHEQYF
TGCAGCGTTGGGGGCGGGACAGGGAAGTTCCACGAGCAGTACTTC
>TRBV20-1|TRBD1|TRBJ2-5|few
CSARRTGRETQYF
TGCAGTGCTAGACGGACAGGGAGAGAGACCCAGTACTTC